This entry lists 6 T cell receptor beta chains sequenced from one sample in a study of blood T cell repertoires in COVID-19. Clones were read by immunoSEQ multiplex PCR, and TCRdb kept only the in-frame ones, dropping some. This sample has 400,000 to 550,000 clones, with 75% to 90% found just once. Sequencing was carried out using peripheral blood. Receptors originate from a young woman with acute or convalescent COVID-19.

The V gene is TRBV27, the J gene TRBJ2-5; the D is unclear. The CDR3 contains 19 residues. CDR1 MNHEY and CDR2 SMNVEV come from the germline V gene (reference sequence). Trimming removed 6 bases at V and 1 base at J, with 27 bases between. As DNA, the CDR3 is TGTGCCAGCAGCTTTTCGAGTTTCCCCTTCTCCATCGTCCAAGAGACCCAGTACTTC. Encoded protein: CASSFSSFPFSIVQETQYF.

The count of this clone is one. Other DNA sequences in the sample encode the same CDR3. This chain joins TRBV28 and TRBJ2-7; 11 bases align to TRBD1. This CDR3 is built from 15 residues. In germline, CDR1 is MDHEN, CDR2 SYDVKM. V was pared by 6 bases and J by 0 bases, with 4 bases of the junction left unmatched. CDR3 residues: CASRGTGGSSYEQYF. The CDR3 DNA sequence: TGTGCCAGCAGGGGGACAGGGGGGAGCTCCTACGAGCAGTACTTC. Based on the CDR3 plus reference TRBV28 and TRBJ2-7, the full variable domain is DVKVTQSSRYLVKRTGEKVFLECVQDMDHENMFWYRQDPGLGLRLIYFSYDVKMKEKGDIPEGYSVSREKKERFSLILESASTNQTSMYLCASRGTGGSSYEQYFGPGTRLTVT.

The J gene is TRBJ1-1, the V gene TRBV3-1 (or the pseudogene TRBV3-2); no clear D. This CDR3 spans 17 amino acids. The germline V gene encodes CDR1 LGHDT and CDR2 YNNKEL (reference sequence). Trimming pared 0 bases from V and 1 base from J, leaving 15 bases between. This CDR3 is CASSQDLWQVPNTEAFF. CDR3 nucleotides: TGTGCCAGCAGCCAAGATCTCTGGCAGGTACCGAACACTGAAGCTTTCTTT.

The V call is TRBV3-1 (or the pseudogene TRBV3-2), the J call TRBJ1-2; no clear D. Germline lookup yields CDR1 LGHDT and CDR2 YNNKEL (reference sequence). The V and J ends lost 1 base and 7 bases respectively, with 4 bases between them. The CDR3 is made up of 11 amino acids. The DNA for the CDR3 is TGTGCCAGCAGCCAAGCCTCTGGCTACACCTTC. Translating gives CASSQASGYTF.

The rearrangement uses TRBV6-1 and TRBJ2-7, with D possibly being TRBD2 (6 bases). Germline CDR1 MNHNS, CDR2 SASEGT. Trimming took 3 bases from V and 3 from J, leaving 12 bases between them. This CDR3 comprises 14 residues. The CDR3 DNA sequence: TGTGCCAGCAGTGATCGGGGGAGGAACTACGAGCAGTACTTC. Amino acid sequence: CASSDRGRNYEQYF.

The chain joins TRBV5-6 to TRBJ2-2, with D unclear. Per germline, CDR1 SGHDT and CDR2 YYEEEE. Trimming shortened V by 0 bases and J by 7 bases, and 7 bases separated the two germline ends. This CDR3 has 13 residues. CDR3: CASSLAGGGELFF. The CDR3 nucleotides are TGTGCCAGCAGCTTGGCCGGTGGCGGGGAGCTGTTTTTT.